This T cell receptor beta chain was identified in a study of blood T cell repertoires in COVID-19. Study information: T cells, B-cell-depleted T cells, or PBMCs supplied cDNA or gDNA.

Across 20 to 25 US areas, participants ranged in age from roughly 18 to 89 years. Libraries were prepared by immunoSEQ multiplex PCR; TCRdb keeps only in-frame clonotypes and omits some of them. The sample includes around 420,000 clones, roughly 86% of them seen just once. Input material: PBMCs or T cells enriched from blood (not recorded which). This TCR was recovered from a woman between 40 and 55 years old with acute COVID-19.

The CDR3 protein is CASSPGQGYNEQFF. For the CDR3, the DNA is TGTGCCAGCTCACCGGGACAGGGATACAATGAGCAGTTCTTC. V usage is TRBV18 and J usage is TRBJ2-1; 9 nucleotides align to TRBD1. The CDR3 sequence is 14 residues long. Looked up from germline, CDR1 is KGHSH and CDR2 is LQKENI. V trimming: 3 bases; J trimming: 4 bases; junction bases outside the gene matches: 1. Together with reference TRBV18 and TRBJ2-1, the CDR3 gives the full variable domain: NAGVMQNPRHLVRRRGQEARLRCSPMKGHSHVYWYRQLPEEGLKFMVYLQKENIIDESGMPKERFSAEFPKEGPSILRIQQVVRGDSAAYFCASSPGQGYNEQFFGPGTRLTVL.